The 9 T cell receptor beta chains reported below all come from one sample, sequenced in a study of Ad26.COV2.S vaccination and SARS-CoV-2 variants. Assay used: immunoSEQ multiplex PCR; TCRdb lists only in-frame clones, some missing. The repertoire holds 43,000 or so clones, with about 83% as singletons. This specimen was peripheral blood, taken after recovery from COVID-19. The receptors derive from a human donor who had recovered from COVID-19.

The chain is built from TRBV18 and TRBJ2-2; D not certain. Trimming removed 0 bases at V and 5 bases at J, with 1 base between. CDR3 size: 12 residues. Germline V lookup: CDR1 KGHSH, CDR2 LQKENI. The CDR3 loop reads CASSPPTGELFF. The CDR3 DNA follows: TGTGCCAGCTCACCACCAACCGGGGAGCTGTTTTTT.

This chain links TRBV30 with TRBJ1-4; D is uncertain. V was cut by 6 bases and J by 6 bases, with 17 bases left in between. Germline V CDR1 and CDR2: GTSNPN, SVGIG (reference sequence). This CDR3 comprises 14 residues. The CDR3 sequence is CACPGEGRDEKLFF. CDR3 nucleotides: TGTGCCTGTCCCGGGGAGGGTCGGGATGAAAAACTGTTTTTT.

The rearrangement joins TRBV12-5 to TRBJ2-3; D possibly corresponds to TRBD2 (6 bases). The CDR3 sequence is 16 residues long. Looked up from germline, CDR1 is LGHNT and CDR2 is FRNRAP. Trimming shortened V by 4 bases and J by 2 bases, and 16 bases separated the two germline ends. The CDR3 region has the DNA TGTGCTAGTGGTTCCACGGCCGGGGGAACCACAGATACGCAGTATTTT. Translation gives CASGSTAGGTTDTQYF.

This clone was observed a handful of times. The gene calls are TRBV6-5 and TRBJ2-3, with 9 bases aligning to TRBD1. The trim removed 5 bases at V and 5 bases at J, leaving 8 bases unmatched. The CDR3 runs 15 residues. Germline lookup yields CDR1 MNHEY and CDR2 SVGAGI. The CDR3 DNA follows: TGTGCCAGCAGTCCTCCGGGACAGGGAAAAGATACGCAGTATTTT. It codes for CASSPPGQGKDTQYF.

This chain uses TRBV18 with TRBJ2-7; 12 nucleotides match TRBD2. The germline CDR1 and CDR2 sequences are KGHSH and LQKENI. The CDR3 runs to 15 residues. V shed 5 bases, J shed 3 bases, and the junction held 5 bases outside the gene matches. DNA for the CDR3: TGTGCCAGCTCATCGACTAGCGGGGGTTTCTACGAGCAGTACGTC. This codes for CASSSTSGGFYEQYV.

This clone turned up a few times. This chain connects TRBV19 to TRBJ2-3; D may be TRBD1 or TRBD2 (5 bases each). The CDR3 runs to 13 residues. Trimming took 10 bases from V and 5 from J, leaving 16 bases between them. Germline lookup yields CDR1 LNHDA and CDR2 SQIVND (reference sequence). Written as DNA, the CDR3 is TGTGCCACCGAGGGGTGGCTCCGAGATACGCAGTATTTT. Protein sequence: CATEGWLRDTQYF.

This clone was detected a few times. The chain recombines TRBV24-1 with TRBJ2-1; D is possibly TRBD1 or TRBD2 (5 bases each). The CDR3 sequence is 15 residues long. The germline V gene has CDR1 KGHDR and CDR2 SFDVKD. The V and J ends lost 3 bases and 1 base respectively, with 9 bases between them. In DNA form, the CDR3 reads TGTGCCACCAGTGATGGGTGGGGGTCCTACAATGAGCAGTTCTTC. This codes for CATSDGWGSYNEQFF.

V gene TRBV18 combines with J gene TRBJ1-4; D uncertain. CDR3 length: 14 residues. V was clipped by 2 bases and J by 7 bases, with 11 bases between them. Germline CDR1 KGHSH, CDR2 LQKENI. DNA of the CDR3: TGTGCCAGCTCACCAGGGTCGGGCGGTGAAAAACTGTTTTTT. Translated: CASSPGSGGEKLFF.

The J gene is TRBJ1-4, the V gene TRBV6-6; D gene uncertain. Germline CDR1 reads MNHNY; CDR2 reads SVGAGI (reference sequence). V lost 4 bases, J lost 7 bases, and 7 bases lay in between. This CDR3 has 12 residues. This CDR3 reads CASSLLREKLFF. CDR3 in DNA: TGTGCCAGCAGTTTACTTCGTGAAAAACTGTTTTTT.